This TCR beta chain was retrieved from a study of T cells after yellow fever vaccination. Overall study results and limits: The bulk population could contribute abundant contaminating clonotypes to FACS-sorted repertoires.

Germline V gene lookup returns CDR1 DFQATT and CDR2 SNEGSKA (reference sequence). The CDR3 extends over 15 amino acids. The trim removed 0 bases at V and 4 bases at J, leaving 5 bases unmatched. Via MiXCR, TCRdb re-called the 5' RACE reads, giving one row per CDR3 protein. The sample comprises about 120,000 distinct CDR3 sequences, about 15% of which are singletons, and 35% to 45% rests with the top ten. This clonotype was detected a few times. Its antigen is undetermined. The gene calls are TRBV20-1 and TRBJ2-3; TRBD2 agrees at 9 bases. The receptor's source is a young man who received the YFV17D yellow fever vaccine. Here the sequenced sample was CD8+ T cells sorted from PBMCs, taken 5 days after the yellow fever booster vaccination. The DNA for the CDR3 is TGCAGTGCTAGAGATCTGGCTAGCGGGGCAGATACGCAGTATTTT. The encoded protein is CSARDLASGADTQYF.